This T cell receptor (beta chain) was documented in a study of T-cell memory formation after mild COVID-19. Study outcomes and limitations: Clones shrinking from day 15 to 85 showed even CD4/CD8 mixes; later expanders tilted CD4+.

Amplification by 5'RACE using constant-segment primers produced TCR alpha and TCR beta cDNA libraries that carried sample barcodes and UMIs. In TCRdb, the 5' RACE reads were re-called with MiXCR into one record per CDR3 protein. Of hundreds of thousands of distinct CDR3 sequences in the sample, roughly 17% are singletons; the top ten hold about 8.1%. This CDR3 spans 14 amino acids. The germline V gene has CDR1 MNHNS and CDR2 SASEGT. V shed 8 bases and J shed 5 bases, with 16 bases lying between them. The table lists this clonotype with many counts. The antigen is not known. This receptor was identified in an adult woman who had mild COVID-19 (a few samples of this study predate the infection). Cell type and time point are not known. The chain uses TRBV6-1 and TRBJ2-1; D tentatively reads TRBD1 or TRBD2 (5 bases each). The specimen was PBMCs or a T cell subset sorted from them (not recorded which). The CDR3: CASGTGLIHNEQFF. The CDR3 DNA reads TGTGCCAGCGGGACGGGGTTGATTCACAATGAGCAGTTCTTC.